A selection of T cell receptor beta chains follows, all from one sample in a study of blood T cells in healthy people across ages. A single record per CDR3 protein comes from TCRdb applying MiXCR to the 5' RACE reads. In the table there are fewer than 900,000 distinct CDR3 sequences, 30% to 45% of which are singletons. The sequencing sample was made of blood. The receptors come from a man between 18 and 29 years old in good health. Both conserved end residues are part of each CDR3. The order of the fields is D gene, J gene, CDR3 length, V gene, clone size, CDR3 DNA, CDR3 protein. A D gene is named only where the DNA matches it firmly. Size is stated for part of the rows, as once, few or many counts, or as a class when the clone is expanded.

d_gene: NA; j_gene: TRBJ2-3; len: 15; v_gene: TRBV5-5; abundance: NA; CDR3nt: TGTGCCAGCACGCATAAGGACGGCAGCACAGATACGCAGTATTTT; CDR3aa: CASTHKDGSTDTQYF
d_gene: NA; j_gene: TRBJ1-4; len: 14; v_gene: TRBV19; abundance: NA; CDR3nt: TGTGCCAGTCTAAATCCGCAGGTCGGGCGAAAACTGTTTTTT; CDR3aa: CASLNPQVGRKLFF
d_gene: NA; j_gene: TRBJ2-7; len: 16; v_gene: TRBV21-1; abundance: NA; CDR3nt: TGTGCCAGCAGTAAAACGCGGGGACGGAACTACAATGAGCAGTACTTC; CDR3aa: CASSKTRGRNYNEQYF
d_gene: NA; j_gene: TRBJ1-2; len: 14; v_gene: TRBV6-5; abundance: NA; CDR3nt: TGTGCCAGCAGATCTTCTATGGGCTACTATGGCTACACCTTC; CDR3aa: CASRSSMGYYGYTF
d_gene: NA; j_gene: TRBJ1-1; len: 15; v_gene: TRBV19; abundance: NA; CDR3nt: TGTGCCAGTAGTGCCCTAACAGGGCCCGGGACTGAAGCTTTCTTT; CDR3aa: CASSALTGPGTEAFF
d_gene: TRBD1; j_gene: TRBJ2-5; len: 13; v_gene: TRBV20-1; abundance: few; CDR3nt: TGCAGTGCTAGAGCTACAGGGGTTGAGACCCAGTACTTC; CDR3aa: CSARATGVETQYF
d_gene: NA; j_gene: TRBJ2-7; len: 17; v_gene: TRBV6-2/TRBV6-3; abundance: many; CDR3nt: TGTGCCAGCAGTTACCCCTTCCAGCCGAAGAGCTCCTACGAGCAGTACTTC; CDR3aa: CASSYPFQPKSSYEQYF
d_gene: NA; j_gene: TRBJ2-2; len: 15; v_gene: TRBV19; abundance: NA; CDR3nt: TGTGCCAGTAGTCCTCCGGGACCATCTACCGGGGAGCTGTTTTTT; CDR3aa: CASSPPGPSTGELFF
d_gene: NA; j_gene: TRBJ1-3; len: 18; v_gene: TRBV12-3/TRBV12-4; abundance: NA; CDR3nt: TGTGCCAGCAGTTTCTCGTTTTTCCGGGACGGCTCTGGAAACACCATATATTTT; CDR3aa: CASSFSFFRDGSGNTIYF
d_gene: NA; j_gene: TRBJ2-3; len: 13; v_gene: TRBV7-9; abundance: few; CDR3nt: TGTGCCAGCAGCTCCTCCGCGGCACATACGCAGTATTTT; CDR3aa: CASSSSAAHTQYF
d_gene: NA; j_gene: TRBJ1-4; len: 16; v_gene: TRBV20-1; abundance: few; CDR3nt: TGCAGTGCTAGGGACGGCCTGGACCCTCGCGATGAAAAACTGTTTTTT; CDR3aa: CSARDGLDPRDEKLFF
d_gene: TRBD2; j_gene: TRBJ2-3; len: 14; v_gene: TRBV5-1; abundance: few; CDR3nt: TGCGCCAGCAGCTTGTCTAGCGGGGGCGATACGCAGTATTTT; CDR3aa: CASSLSSGGDTQYF
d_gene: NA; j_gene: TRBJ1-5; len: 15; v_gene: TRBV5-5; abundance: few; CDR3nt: TGTGCCAGCAGCCCGATATGGACCACGGATCAGCCCCAGCATTTT; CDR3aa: CASSPIWTTDQPQHF
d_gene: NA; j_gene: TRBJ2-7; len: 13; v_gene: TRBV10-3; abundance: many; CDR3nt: TGTGCCATCAGAACGGGGACTTACTACGAGCAGTACTTC; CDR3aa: CAIRTGTYYEQYF
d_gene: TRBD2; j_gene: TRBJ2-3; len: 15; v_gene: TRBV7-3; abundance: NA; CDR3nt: TGTGCCAGCAGCTCTGCCGGGACTAGCGGTGGCACGCAGTATTTT; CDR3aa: CASSSAGTSGGTQYF
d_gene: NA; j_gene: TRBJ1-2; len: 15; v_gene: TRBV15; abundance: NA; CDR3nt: TGTGCCACCAGCAGAGAGAGAGGACTAGGGTATGGCTACACCTTC; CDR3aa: CATSRERGLGYGYTF
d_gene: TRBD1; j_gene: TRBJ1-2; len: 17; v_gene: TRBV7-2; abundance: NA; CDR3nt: TGTGCCAGCAGATCGCCGGGACAGGGAGTGAGGGCAGGGGGCTACACCTTC; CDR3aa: CASRSPGQGVRAGGYTF
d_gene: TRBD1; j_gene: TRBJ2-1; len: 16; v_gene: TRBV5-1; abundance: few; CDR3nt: TGCGCCAGCAGCTCAACCTCCGCTGGACAGGTTGTTGAGCAGTTCTTC; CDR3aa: CASSSTSAGQVVEQFF
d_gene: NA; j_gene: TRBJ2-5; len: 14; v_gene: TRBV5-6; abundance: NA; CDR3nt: TGTGCCAGCAGCACTAGGGACCCGCTGAATGAGCAGTACTTC; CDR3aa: CASSTRDPLNEQYF
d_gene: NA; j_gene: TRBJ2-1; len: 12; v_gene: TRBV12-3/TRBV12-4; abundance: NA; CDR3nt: TGTGCCAGCAGTTCGAATTTTGGTGAGCAGTTCTTC; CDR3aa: CASSSNFGEQFF
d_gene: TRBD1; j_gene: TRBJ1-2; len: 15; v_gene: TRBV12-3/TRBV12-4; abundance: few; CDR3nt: TGTGCCAGCAGTCCAAGGACAGGCGCTCAGGGTGGCTACACCTTC; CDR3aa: CASSPRTGAQGGYTF
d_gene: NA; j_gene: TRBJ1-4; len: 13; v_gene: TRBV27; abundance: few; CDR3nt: TGTGCCAGCAGTTTAACCATAGGAGAAAAACTGTTTTTT; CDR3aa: CASSLTIGEKLFF
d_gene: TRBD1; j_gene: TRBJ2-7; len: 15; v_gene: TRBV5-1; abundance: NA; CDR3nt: TGCGCCAGCAGCTTTGCGAGACAGGGACCCTACGAGCAGTACTTC; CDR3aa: CASSFARQGPYEQYF
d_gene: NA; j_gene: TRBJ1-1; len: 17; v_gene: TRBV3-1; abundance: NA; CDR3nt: TGTGCCAGCAGTCAAGGGGTGGGGGGGCTGGTGAACACTGAAGCTTTCTTT; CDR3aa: CASSQGVGGLVNTEAFF
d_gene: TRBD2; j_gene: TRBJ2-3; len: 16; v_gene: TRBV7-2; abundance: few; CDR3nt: TGTGCCAGCAGTTCATGGGCGGGGGGTTTTACAGATACGCAGTATTTT; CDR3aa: CASSSWAGGFTDTQYF
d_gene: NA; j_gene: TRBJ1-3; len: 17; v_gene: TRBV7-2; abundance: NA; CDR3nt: TGTGCCAGCAGCTTAGTTGGCAGGGCACAATCTGGAAACACCATATATTTT; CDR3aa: CASSLVGRAQSGNTIYF
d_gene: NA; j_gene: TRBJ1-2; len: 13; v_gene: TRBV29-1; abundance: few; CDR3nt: TGCAGCGTTGATGGGGGAGCTAACTATGGCTACACCTTC; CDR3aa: CSVDGGANYGYTF
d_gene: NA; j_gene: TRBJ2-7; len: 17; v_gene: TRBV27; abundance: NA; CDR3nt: TGTGCCGGCAGTTTTGTAGGTGGGCTCGCCAACCTCAATGAGCAGTACTTC; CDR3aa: CAGSFVGGLANLNEQYF
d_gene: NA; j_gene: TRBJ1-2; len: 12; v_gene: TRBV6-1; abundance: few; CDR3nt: TGTGCCAGCAGTGAAGACAACTATGGCTACACCTTC; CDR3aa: CASSEDNYGYTF
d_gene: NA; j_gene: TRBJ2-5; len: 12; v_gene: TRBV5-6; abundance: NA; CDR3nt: TGTGCCAGCAGCTCAGACGGGGGCTGGCAGTACTTC; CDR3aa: CASSSDGGWQYF
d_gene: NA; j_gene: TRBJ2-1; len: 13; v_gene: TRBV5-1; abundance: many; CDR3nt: TGCGCCAGCAGCGCGAGTCCCTACAATGAGCAGTTCTTC; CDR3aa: CASSASPYNEQFF
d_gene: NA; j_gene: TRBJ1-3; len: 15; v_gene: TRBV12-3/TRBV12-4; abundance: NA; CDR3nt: TGTGCCAGCATTCCGGGACAAGCAAAGGGGAACACCATATATTTT; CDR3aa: CASIPGQAKGNTIYF
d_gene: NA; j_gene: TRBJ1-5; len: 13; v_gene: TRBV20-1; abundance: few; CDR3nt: TGCAGTGCCAGAGGGCAAGCTAATCAGCCCCAGCATTTT; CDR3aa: CSARGQANQPQHF
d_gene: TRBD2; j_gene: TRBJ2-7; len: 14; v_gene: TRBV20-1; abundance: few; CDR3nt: TGCAGTGCGCACTCCGGGACTAGCGCTTACGAGCAGTACTTC; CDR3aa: CSAHSGTSAYEQYF
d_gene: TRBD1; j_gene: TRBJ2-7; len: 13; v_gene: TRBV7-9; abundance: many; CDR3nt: TGTGCCAGCAGACGACAGGGAGACTACGAGCAGTACTTC; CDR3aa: CASRRQGDYEQYF
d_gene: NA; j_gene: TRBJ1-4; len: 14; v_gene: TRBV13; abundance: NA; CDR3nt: TGTGCCAGCAAGGGTAATGAAGGGAAGGAAAAACTGTTTTTT; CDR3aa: CASKGNEGKEKLFF
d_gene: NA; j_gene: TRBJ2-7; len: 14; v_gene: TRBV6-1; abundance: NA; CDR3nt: TGTGCCAGCAGTGAAGCGAACACAGACTACGAGCAGTACTTC; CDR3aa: CASSEANTDYEQYF
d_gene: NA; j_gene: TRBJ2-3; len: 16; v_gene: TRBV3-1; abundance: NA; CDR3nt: TGTGCCAGCAGCCAAGATAGGCGTAGCGGTGGAGATACGCAGTATTTT; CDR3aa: CASSQDRRSGGDTQYF
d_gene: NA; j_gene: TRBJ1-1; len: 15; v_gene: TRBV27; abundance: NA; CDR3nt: TGTGCCAGCAGTTTATTTACGGGGGGAGGCACTGAAGCTTTCTTT; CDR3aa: CASSLFTGGGTEAFF
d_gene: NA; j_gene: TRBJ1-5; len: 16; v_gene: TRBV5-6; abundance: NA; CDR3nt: TGTGCCAGCAGCCCTCGAGAGGACAGACGCAATCAGCCCCAGCATTTT; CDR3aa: CASSPREDRRNQPQHF
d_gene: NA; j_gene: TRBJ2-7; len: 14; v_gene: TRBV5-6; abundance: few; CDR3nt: TGTGCCAGCAGCTCTCCGATGGGGCAAAACGAGCAGTACTTC; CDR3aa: CASSSPMGQNEQYF
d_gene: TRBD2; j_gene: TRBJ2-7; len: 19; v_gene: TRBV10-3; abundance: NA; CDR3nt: TGTGCCATCAGCCCCGGTCCGGAGCTAGCGGGAGACCTCCAAGAGACTCAGTACTTC; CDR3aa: CAISPGPELAGDLQETQYF
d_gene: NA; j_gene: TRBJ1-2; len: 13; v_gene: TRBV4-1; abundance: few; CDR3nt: TGCGCCAGCAGCCAAGGTTCGGAGTATGGCTACACCTTC; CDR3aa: CASSQGSEYGYTF
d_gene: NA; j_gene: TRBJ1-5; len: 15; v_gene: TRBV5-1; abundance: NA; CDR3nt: TGCGCCAGCAGCTTGGTGTCGGGTCTCAATCAGCCCCAGCATTTT; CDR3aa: CASSLVSGLNQPQHF
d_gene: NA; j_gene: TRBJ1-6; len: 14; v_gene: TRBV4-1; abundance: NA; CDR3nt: TGCGCCAGCAGCCCGTGGGAAGGGGCTTCACCCCTCCACTTT; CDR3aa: CASSPWEGASPLHF
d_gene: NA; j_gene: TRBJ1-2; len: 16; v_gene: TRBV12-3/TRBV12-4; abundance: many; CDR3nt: TGTGCCAGCAGTTTTAGTCGGGAGACACGCCGGTATGGCTACACCTTC; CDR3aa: CASSFSRETRRYGYTF
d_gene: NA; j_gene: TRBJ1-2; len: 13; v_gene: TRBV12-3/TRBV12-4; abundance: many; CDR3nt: TGTGCCAGCAGTTTATTGGTCGTCTATGGCTACACCTTC; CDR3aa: CASSLLVVYGYTF
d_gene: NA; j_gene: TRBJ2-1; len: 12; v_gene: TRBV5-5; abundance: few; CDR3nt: TGTGCCAGCAGCCGGCTAGAGGATGAGCAGTTCTTC; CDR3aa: CASSRLEDEQFF
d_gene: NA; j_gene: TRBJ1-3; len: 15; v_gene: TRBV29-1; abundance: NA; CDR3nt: TGCAGCGTTGCCCAGGACGGGACCTCTGGAAACACCATATATTTT; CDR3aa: CSVAQDGTSGNTIYF
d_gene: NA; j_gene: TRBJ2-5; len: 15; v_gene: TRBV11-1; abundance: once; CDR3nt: TGTGCCAGCAGCTTAGCCCCCCCGGGTCAAGAGACCCAGTACTTC; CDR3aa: CASSLAPPGQETQYF